A single sample is the source of the 8 T cell receptor beta chains below, sequenced in a study of CD8 T cells in ankylosing spondylitis. TCRdb called the 5' RACE reads again in MiXCR, with one record for every CDR3 protein. The profile shows under 450,000 distinct CDR3 sequences, roughly 20% of them singletons. Sequencing was done on a sample of blood, either unsorted or a sorted T cell fraction (not recorded which). These receptors originate from a male donor with ankylosing spondylitis or in good health (not recorded which).

V usage is TRBV5-1 and J usage is TRBJ2-3; TRBD2 agrees at 9 bases. Germline CDR1 is SGHRS and CDR2 is YFSETQ. Trimming took 0 bases from V and 0 from J; bases not matched to a gene: 5. CDR3 size: 17 residues. This CDR3 reads CASSLGLADTSTDTQYF. The CDR3 coding sequence is TGCGCCAGCAGCTTGGGACTAGCGGATACTAGCACAGATACGCAGTATTTT.

Only a few counts were recorded for this clonotype. This chain joins TRBV19 and TRBJ2-1; D is unclear. The length of the CDR3 is 12 residues. Germline lookup yields CDR1 LNHDA and CDR2 SQIVND (reference sequence). Trimming removed 5 bases from V and 6 bases from J, with 8 bases in between. CDR3: CASSELFNEQFF. For the CDR3, the DNA is TGTGCCAGTAGTGAACTGTTCAATGAGCAGTTCTTC. The variable domain in full, completed from reference TRBV19 and TRBJ2-1, reads DGGITQSPKYLFRKEGQNVTLSCEQNLNHDAMYWYRQDPGQGLRLIYYSQIVNDFQKGDIAEGYSVSREKKESFPLTVTSAQKNPTAFYLCASSELFNEQFFGPGTRLTVL.

The chain recombines TRBV4-1 with TRBJ2-7; D unresolved. CDR3 size: 15 residues. With 2 bases removed from V and 2 bases from J, the gap between germline ends came to 13 bases. CDR1 is MGHRA and CDR2 is YSYEKL in the germline V gene. CDR3 DNA sequence: TGCGCCAGCAGCCAAAATTCCCTTGGCACCTACGAGCAGTACTTC. Translating gives CASSQNSLGTYEQYF.

Only a few counts were recorded for this clonotype. At one end, the junction sequence differs from germline, possibly due to a read error. The CDR3 nucleotides are TGTGCTAGCAGCCCCGAAAGGAAAGGGGTGGAGACCCAGTACTTC. Translation: CASSPERKGVETQYF. The chain recombines TRBV7-7 with TRBJ2-5; a possible D gene is TRBD1 (5 bases). Germline V gene sequence: CDR1 SSHAT, CDR2 FNYEAQ (reference sequence). The CDR3 is 15 amino acids.

This clonotype showed up just a few times. As DNA, the CDR3 is TGTGCCAGCAGGCCCTTCGGGGAAGAGACCCAGTACTTC. It encodes CASRPFGEETQYF. This chain links TRBV12-3 or TRBV12-4 with TRBJ2-5, with TRBD2 as a possible D gene (5 bases). The V gene lost 6 bases and the J gene lost 3 bases, with 11 bases spanning the gap. This CDR3 spans 13 amino acids.

This clonotype has just a few counts. This CDR3 is CSVEGRSEYNEQFF. The CDR3 DNA sequence: TGCAGCGTTGAGGGTCGGAGCGAGTACAATGAGCAGTTCTTC. This chain joins TRBV29-1 and TRBJ2-1; D uncertain. The CDR3 totals 14 residues. Trimming took off 3 bases at V and 4 bases at J, with 13 bases between the two ends. CDR1 is SQVTM, CDR2 ANQGSEA, per germline.

The chain joins TRBV11-2 to TRBJ2-1; D not resolved. The ends were cut back, 4 bases at V and 7 bases at J, with 8 bases in the middle. Looked up from germline, CDR1 is SGHAT and CDR2 is FQNNGV. The CDR3 has 12 residues. CDR3 in DNA: TGTGCCAGCAGCTACATGGAAAATGAGCAGTTCTTC. The encoded protein is CASSYMENEQFF. The whole variable domain, filled in from reference TRBV11-2 and TRBJ2-1, reads EAGVAQSPRYKIIEKRQSVAFWCNPISGHATLYWYQQILGQGPKLLIQFQNNGVVDDSQLPKDRFSAERLKGVDSTLKIQPAKLEDSAVYLCASSYMENEQFFGPGTRLTVL.

V and J are TRBV12-3 or TRBV12-4 and TRBJ2-7, with D hard to call. The CDR3 is 13 residues long. Trimming took off 7 bases at V and 1 base at J, with 11 bases between the two ends. The CDR3 bases are TGTGCCAGCACCCACGGCCTTTCCTACGAGCAGTACTTC. This translates into CASTHGLSYEQYF.